The 26 T cell receptor beta chains below all came from one sample that was sequenced in a study of blood T cells in healthy people across ages. Combining a sample-barcoded 5' primer with a J-beta primer mix, a second PCR ran for roughly 7 to 11 cycles. MiXCR, applied by TCRdb to the 5' RACE reads, yields one record per CDR3 protein. The table records about 750,000 distinct CDR3 sequences, roughly 50% of them present only once. The sequenced material came from blood. The receptors originated from an older man in good health.

This clonotype was observed a single time. The CDR3 is CASSLRDRTGAWNEQFF. CDR3 DNA sequence: TGTGCCAGCAGCTTAAGGGACAGAACGGGCGCTTGGAATGAGCAGTTCTTC. The chain joins TRBV7-3 to TRBJ2-1, with 7 bases that match TRBD1. V lost 1 base, J lost 7 bases, and 13 bases stayed unmatched. The CDR3 is 17 amino acids. Germline CDR1 and CDR2: SGHTA and FQGTGA.

V usage is TRBV6-5 and J usage is TRBJ2-5; tentatively, D is TRBD2 (6 bases). The CDR3 runs to 15 residues. Trimming removed 2 bases at V and 11 bases at J, with 21 bases between. Germline CDR1 and CDR2: MNHEY and SVGAGI. CDR3 sequence: CASSYRTNPGNEQYF. The CDR3 DNA reads TGTGCCAGCAGTTACAGGACTAATCCCGGCAATGAGCAGTACTTC.

The chain carries TRBV3-1 and TRBJ1-1; TRBD1 matches at 7 bases. CDR3 length: 14 amino acids. Trimming removed 1 base from V and 10 bases from J; junction bases left unmatched: 9. From germline, CDR1 is LGHDT and CDR2 YNNKEL (reference sequence). CDR3 DNA: TGTGCCAGCAGCCAAGGGGTGACAGGGTCCGGAGCTTTCTTT. Translated, it gives CASSQGVTGSGAFF. The entire variable domain, with the rest obtained from reference TRBV3-1 and TRBJ1-1, is as follows: DTAVSQTPKYLVTQMGNDKSIKCEQNLGHDTMYWYKQDSKKFLKIMFSYNNKELIINETVPNRFSPKSPDKAHLNLHINSLELGDSAVYFCASSQGVTGSGAFFGQGTRLTVV.

V gene TRBV6-4 combines with J gene TRBJ2-3; TRBD1 agrees at 9 bases. Germline-derived CDR1 and CDR2 are MRHNA and SNTAGT. The V and J ends lost 3 bases and 2 bases, in that order; junction bases with no gene match: 6. The CDR3 runs to 16 residues. CDR3 DNA sequence: TGTGCCAGCAGTGAATGGTGGGACAGGGACACAGATACGCAGTATTTT. Translated: CASSEWWDRDTDTQYF.

The chain employs TRBV7-9 and TRBJ2-3; 7 nucleotides line up with TRBD2. This CDR3 comprises 17 residues. The ends lost 5 bases at V and 0 bases at J; junction bases unmatched: 11. The V gene's germline CDR1 is SEHNR and CDR2 FQNEAQ (reference sequence). The CDR3 bases are TGTGCCAGCAGCCCTTGGGGGGGAGCGCGTAGCACAGATACGCAGTATTTT. Protein: CASSPWGGARSTDTQYF.

The V and J genes are TRBV27 and TRBJ2-5; either TRBD1 or TRBD2 may supply D (5 bases each). The germline V and J ends were trimmed by 5 bases and 6 bases, with 19 bases remaining between them. In germline, CDR1 is MNHEY, CDR2 SMNVEV (reference sequence). The CDR3 is 15 amino acids. Here the CDR3 reads CASSLTRDPGKTQYF. CDR3 nucleotide sequence: TGTGCCAGCAGTCTAACCCGGGACCCGGGCAAGACCCAGTACTTC.

The V gene is TRBV2, the J gene TRBJ2-6; unclear D gene. The V gene's germline CDR1 is SNHLY and CDR2 FYNNEI. The CDR3 has 15 residues. Trimming took 10 bases from V and 0 from J, leaving 13 bases between them. The CDR3 loop reads CATSSGSSGANVLTF. Here the CDR3 DNA reads TGTGCCACCTCCAGTGGAAGCTCTGGGGCCAACGTCCTGACTTTC.

The rearrangement links TRBV20-1 to TRBJ2-3; D remains ambiguous. This CDR3 contains 12 residues. CDR1 and CDR2 (germline): DFQATT, SNEGSKA (reference sequence). V was shortened by 6 bases and J by 0 bases, with 7 bases between the two germline ends. CDR3 sequence (DNA): TGCAGTGCGGATCCCAGCACAGATACGCAGTATTTT. As protein: CSADPSTDTQYF.

CDR3 nucleotide sequence: TGCGCCAGCACAGCGGGGCTGCACAATGAGCAGTTCTTC. This gives the protein CASTAGLHNEQFF. This rearrangement joins TRBV5-1 to TRBJ2-1; TRBD2 aligns across 7 bases. J was trimmed by 5 bases and V by 6 bases; bases with no gene match: 5. Germline V gene sequence: CDR1 SGHRS, CDR2 YFSETQ. The CDR3 is made up of 13 amino acids.

The V and J genes are TRBV10-1 and TRBJ2-5; D is unresolved. The V and J ends lost 2 bases and 2 bases respectively, with 18 bases between them. Looked up from germline, CDR1 is WNHNN and CDR2 is SYGVQD (reference sequence). This CDR3 has 17 residues. The CDR3 DNA is TGCGCCAGCAGTGAGGGACCGGCCAACTTGCTTCAAGAGACCCAGTACTTC. Amino acids: CASSEGPANLLQETQYF.

The gene calls are TRBV6-5 and TRBJ2-3, with 13 positions matching TRBD2. V trimming: 5 bases; J trimming: 5 bases; junction bases outside the gene matches: 4. CDR1 MNHEY and CDR2 SVGAGI come from the germline V gene. There are 15 residues in the CDR3. This chain's CDR3 is CASSRLAGGKDTQYF. The CDR3 coding sequence is TGTGCCAGCAGTAGACTAGCGGGAGGAAAAGATACGCAGTATTTT.

This clonotype was counted only a few times. This chain uses TRBV21-1 with TRBJ2-3. TRBV21-1 is a pseudogene segment. This CDR3 contains 16 residues. Written as DNA, the CDR3 is TGTGCCAGCAGCGCCGCGCGGCTGAACCCCACAGATACGCAGTATTTT. As protein: CASSAARLNPTDTQYF.

The sample holds one count of this clonotype. The rearrangement joins TRBV29-1 to TRBJ1-2, with 11 bases identical to TRBD1. CDR3 length equals 13 residues. Germline lookup yields CDR1 SQVTM and CDR2 ANQGSEA. J was trimmed by 8 bases and V by 4 bases; bases with no gene match: 6. The CDR3 DNA sequence: TGCAGCGTTGGAGGACAGGGGGCGGGAGGCTACACCTTC. It translates to CSVGGQGAGGYTF.

This rearrangement joins TRBV11-2 to TRBJ2-1, with D possibly TRBD2 on 5 matching bases. The CDR3 contains 15 residues. V was trimmed by 0 bases and J by 9 bases, leaving 15 bases between them. Germline assignment: CDR1 SGHAT and CDR2 FQNNGV. CDR3 nucleotides: TGTGCCAGCAGCTTAGAAGGTAGCGCCCGCGGTGAGCAGTTCTTC. Translated: CASSLEGSARGEQFF.

The chain combines TRBV27 with TRBJ1-4, with a weak D call TRBD1 (5 bases). The CDR3 is made up of 14 amino acids. Germline V gives CDR1 MNHEY, CDR2 SMNVEV (reference sequence). V was clipped by 6 bases and J by 5 bases, with 13 bases between them. Written as DNA, the CDR3 is TGTGCCAGCAGCCCCCGGGGGAGGAATGAAAAACTGTTTTTT. It yields the protein CASSPRGRNEKLFF.

The V and J genes are TRBV24-1 and TRBJ1-2; 7 bases align to TRBD1. This CDR3 region has 14 residues. V lost 6 bases to trimming and J lost 4 bases; unmatched junction nucleotides: 7. The V gene's germline CDR1 is KGHDR and CDR2 SFDVKD. CDR3 residues: CATSTDKGAYGYTF. The CDR3 bases are TGTGCCACCAGTACGGATAAGGGGGCCTATGGCTACACCTTC.

This clonotype was found a few times. A much larger clone differs from this one at a single base, so this may be a read error. The chain recombines TRBV20-1 with TRBJ1-2, with 8 bases matching TRBD1. This CDR3 is built from 15 residues. The germline gives CDR1 DFQATT, CDR2 SNEGSKA (reference sequence). The J segment lost 7 bases and the V segment lost 0 bases, leaving 10 bases of the junction unmatched. CDR3 nucleotide sequence: TGCAGTGCTAGAGATCCTCGACAGGGGCTGGTTGGCTACACCTTC. It translates to CSARDPRQGLVGYTF.

This rearrangement joins TRBV29-1 to TRBJ2-3, with D possibly matching TRBD2 (5 bases). The CDR3 is made up of 11 amino acids. CDR1 is SQVTM and CDR2 is ANQGSEA in the germline V gene. The germline V and J ends were trimmed by 5 bases and 5 bases, with 8 bases remaining between them. CDR3 protein: CSVQSGDTQYF. CDR3 nucleotide sequence: TGCAGCGTTCAAAGCGGAGATACGCAGTATTTT.

The V and J genes are TRBV10-1 and TRBJ2-3; 7 nucleotides match TRBD1. Germline V lookup: CDR1 WNHNN, CDR2 SYGVQD (reference sequence). With V trimmed by 4 bases and J by 3 bases, 7 bases remained unmatched. The CDR3 covers 15 residues. The CDR3 reads CASSGGGPGTDTQYF. The CDR3 bases are TGCGCCAGCAGTGGAGGGGGCCCCGGTACAGATACGCAGTATTTT.

This clonotype was observed a few times. The rearrangement links TRBV6-2 or TRBV6-3 to TRBJ1-1; D is perhaps TRBD1 (5 bases). Trimming stripped 5 bases from V and 5 bases from J, with 15 bases between. The CDR3 is 14 residues long. Germline lookup yields CDR1 MNHEY and CDR2 SVGEGT. CDR3 sequence (DNA): TGTGCCAGCAGTCGGGAGTGGAGGGGTACTGAAGCTTTCTTT. It yields the protein CASSREWRGTEAFF.

This rearrangement joins TRBV20-1 to TRBJ2-3, with D perhaps being TRBD1 or TRBD2 (5 bases each). CDR1 is DFQATT and CDR2 is SNEGSKA in the germline V gene (reference sequence). Trimming cost V 5 bases and J 4 bases, with 13 bases left between them. The CDR3 length is 13 residues. CDR3 sequence (DNA): TGCAGTGCTCCCGGGACCCAGTCAGATACGCAGTATTTT. Its translation: CSAPGTQSDTQYF.

The chain uses TRBV7-2 and TRBJ2-1, with 11 nucleotides matching TRBD2. Germline V gene lookup returns CDR1 SGHTA and CDR2 FQGNSA. The ends lost 2 bases at V and 9 bases at J; junction bases unmatched: 12. The CDR3 sequence is 17 residues long. CDR3 amino acids: CASSLSSTSGSYGEQFF. CDR3 in DNA: TGTGCCAGCAGCTTATCCTCCACTAGCGGGAGTTACGGTGAGCAGTTCTTC.

This clonotype was seen only a few times. The chain employs TRBV7-6 and TRBJ2-7; the D gene is possibly TRBD2 (6 bases). V was cut by 6 bases and J by 3 bases, with 15 bases left in between. The CDR3 is made up of 14 amino acids. Germline CDR1 is SGHVS and CDR2 is FNYEAQ. The CDR3 DNA sequence: TGTGCCAGCAGGCCGGGGTGGGGGGACTACGAGCAGTACTTC. Its translation is CASRPGWGDYEQYF.

The CDR3 spells CASSRMTPEQYF. The CDR3 DNA sequence: TGTGCCAGCAGCCGGATGACGCCCGAGCAGTACTTC. This rearrangement joins TRBV11-2 to TRBJ2-7; no clear D. V was shortened by 5 bases and J by 6 bases, with 11 bases between the two germline ends. From germline, CDR1 is SGHAT and CDR2 FQNNGV. CDR3 length: 12 amino acids.

This chain connects TRBV12-3 or TRBV12-4 to TRBJ2-3; 8 bases agree with TRBD2. The CDR3 is 18 residues long. The V and J ends lost 3 bases and 14 bases, in that order; junction bases with no gene match: 25. The chain's CDR3 is CASSLGLRREALHRYAYF. For the CDR3, the DNA is TGTGCCAGCAGTTTGGGCCTTCGGCGGGAGGCCTTGCACAGATACGCGTATTTT.

The V call is TRBV19, the J call TRBJ1-1; no definite D call. CDR1 and CDR2 (germline): LNHDA, SQIVND (reference sequence). The CDR3 sequence is 15 residues long. V was shortened by 1 base and J by 3 bases, with 12 bases between the two germline ends. The CDR3 spells CASSIVGKSDTEAFF. The DNA of the CDR3 is TGTGCCAGTAGTATAGTCGGGAAAAGTGACACTGAAGCTTTCTTT. The complete variable domain, with remaining parts taken from reference TRBV19 and TRBJ1-1, reads DGGITQSPKYLFRKEGQNVTLSCEQNLNHDAMYWYRQDPGQGLRLIYYSQIVNDFQKGDIAEGYSVSREKKESFPLTVTSAQKNPTAFYLCASSIVGKSDTEAFFGQGTRLTVV.